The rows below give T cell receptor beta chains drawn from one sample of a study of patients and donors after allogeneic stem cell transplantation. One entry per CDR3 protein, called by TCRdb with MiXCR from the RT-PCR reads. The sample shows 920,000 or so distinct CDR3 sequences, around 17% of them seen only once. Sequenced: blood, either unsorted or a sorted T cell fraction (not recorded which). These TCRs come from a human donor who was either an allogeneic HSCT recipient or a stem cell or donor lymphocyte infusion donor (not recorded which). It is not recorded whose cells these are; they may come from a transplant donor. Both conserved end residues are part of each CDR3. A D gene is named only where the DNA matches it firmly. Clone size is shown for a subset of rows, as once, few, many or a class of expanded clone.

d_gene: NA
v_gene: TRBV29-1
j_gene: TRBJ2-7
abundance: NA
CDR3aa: CSVEHRGSKSRAPGEQYF
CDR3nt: TGCAGCGTTGAACATCGGGGATCTAAATCGAGGGCCCCGGGGGAGCAGTACTTC

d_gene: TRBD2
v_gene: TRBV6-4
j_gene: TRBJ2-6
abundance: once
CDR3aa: CASSGSGSLSGANVLTF
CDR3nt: TGTGCCAGCAGTGGAAGCGGGAGTCTATCTGGGGCCAACGTCCTGACTTTC

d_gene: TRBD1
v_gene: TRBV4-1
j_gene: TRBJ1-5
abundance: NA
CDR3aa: CASSQEQGIQPQHF
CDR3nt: TGCGCCAGCAGCCAAGAACAGGGGATACAGCCCCAGCATTTT

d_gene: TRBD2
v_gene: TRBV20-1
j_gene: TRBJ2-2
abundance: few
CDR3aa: CSARPSGRTGELFF
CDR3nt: TGCAGTGCCAGGCCAAGCGGGAGGACCGGGGAGCTGTTTTTT

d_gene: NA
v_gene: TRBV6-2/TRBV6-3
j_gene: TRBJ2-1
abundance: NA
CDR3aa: CASNSRVSSYNEQFF
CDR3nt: TGTGCCAGCAACAGTAGGGTTAGCTCCTACAATGAGCAGTTCTTC

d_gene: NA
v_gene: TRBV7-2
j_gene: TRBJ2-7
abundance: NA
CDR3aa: CASSSLQLGGYYEQYF
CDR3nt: TGTGCCAGCAGCTCTCTCCAGCTTGGCGGTTACTACGAGCAGTACTTC

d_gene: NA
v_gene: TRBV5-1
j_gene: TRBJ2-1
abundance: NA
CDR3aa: CASSLVGRGMSYNEQFF
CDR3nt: TGCGCCAGCAGCTTGGTCGGGCGGGGTATGTCCTACAATGAGCAGTTCTTC

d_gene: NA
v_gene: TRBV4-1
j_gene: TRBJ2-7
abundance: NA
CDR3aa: CASSQEGGSTGEQYF
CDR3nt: TGCGCCAGCAGCCAAGAAGGGGGATCAACGGGCGAGCAGTACTTC

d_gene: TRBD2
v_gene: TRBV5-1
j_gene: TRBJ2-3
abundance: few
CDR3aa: CASMSGGLADTQYF
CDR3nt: TGCGCCAGCATGTCGGGGGGGCTCGCAGATACGCAGTATTTT

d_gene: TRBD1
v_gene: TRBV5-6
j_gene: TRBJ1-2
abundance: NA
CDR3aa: CASSPSRDRVRGYTF
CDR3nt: TGTGCCAGCAGCCCGAGTCGGGACAGGGTTAGGGGCTACACCTTC

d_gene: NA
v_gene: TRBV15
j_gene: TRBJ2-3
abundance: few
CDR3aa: CATSRDNRVWLTGTDTQYF
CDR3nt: TGTGCCACCAGCAGAGACAACCGTGTTTGGTTAACAGGCACAGATACGCAGTATTTT

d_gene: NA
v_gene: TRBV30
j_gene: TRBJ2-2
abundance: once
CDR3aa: CAWSAGDRELFF
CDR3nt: TGTGCCTGGAGTGCGGGCGACAGGGAGCTGTTTTTT

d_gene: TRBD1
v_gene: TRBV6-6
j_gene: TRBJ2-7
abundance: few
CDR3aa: CASSRDRGFEQYF
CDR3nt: TGTGCCAGCAGCCGGGACAGGGGATTTGAGCAGTACTTC

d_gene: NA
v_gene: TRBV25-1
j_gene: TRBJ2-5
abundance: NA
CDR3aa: CASSEWGTASGDDEQETQYF
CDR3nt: TGTGCCAGCAGTGAATGGGGGACCGCATCCGGGGACGATGAGCAAGAGACCCAGTACTTC

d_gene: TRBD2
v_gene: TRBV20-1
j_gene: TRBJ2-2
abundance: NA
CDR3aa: CSAREASGKDTGELFF
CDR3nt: TGCAGTGCTAGAGAGGCTAGCGGGAAGGACACCGGGGAGCTGTTTTTT

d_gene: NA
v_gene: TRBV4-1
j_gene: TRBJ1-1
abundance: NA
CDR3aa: CASSTQEVNTEAFF
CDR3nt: TGCGCCAGCAGCACCCAAGAAGTGAACACTGAAGCTTTCTTT

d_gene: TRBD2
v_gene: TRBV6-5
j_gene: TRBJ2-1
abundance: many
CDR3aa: CASSSEREITEQFF
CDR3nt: TGTGCCAGCAGTTCTGAGCGGGAGATTACTGAGCAGTTCTTC

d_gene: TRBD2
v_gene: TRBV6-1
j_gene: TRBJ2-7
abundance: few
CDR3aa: CASRPLGGGAREQYF
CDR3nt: TGTGCCAGCAGGCCCCTCGGCGGGGGGGCCCGCGAGCAGTACTTC

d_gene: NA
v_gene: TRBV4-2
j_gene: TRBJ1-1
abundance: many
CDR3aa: CASSQPMAGMNTEAFF
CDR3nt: TGTGCCAGCAGCCAACCCATGGCAGGGATGAACACTGAAGCTTTCTTT

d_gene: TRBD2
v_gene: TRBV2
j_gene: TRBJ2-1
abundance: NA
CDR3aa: CASSKQPRAGGENEQFF
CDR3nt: TGTGCCAGCAGTAAACAGCCTCGGGCGGGAGGGGAGAATGAGCAGTTCTTC

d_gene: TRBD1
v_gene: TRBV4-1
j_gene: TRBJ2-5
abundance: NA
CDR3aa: CASSLGQGAFGETQYF
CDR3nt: TGCGCCAGCAGCCTGGGACAGGGGGCGTTTGGGGAGACCCAGTACTTC

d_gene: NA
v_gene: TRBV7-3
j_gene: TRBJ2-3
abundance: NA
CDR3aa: CASSSQKGVAEDTQYF
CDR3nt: TGTGCCAGCAGCAGCCAAAAGGGAGTAGCGGAAGATACGCAGTATTTT

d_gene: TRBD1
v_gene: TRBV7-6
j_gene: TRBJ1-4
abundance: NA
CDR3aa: CASSGAEGATEKLFF
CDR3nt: TGTGCCAGCAGCGGAGCAGAGGGGGCGACTGAAAAACTGTTTTTT

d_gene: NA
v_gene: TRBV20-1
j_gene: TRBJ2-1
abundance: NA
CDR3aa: CSALHPLATEEQFF
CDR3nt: TGCAGTGCCCTACATCCCCTAGCGACAGAAGAGCAGTTCTTC

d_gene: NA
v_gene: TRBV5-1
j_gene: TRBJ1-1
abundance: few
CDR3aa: CASRSPRVRSGNTEAFF
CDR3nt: TGCGCCAGCAGGAGTCCCAGGGTTCGGTCGGGGAACACTGAAGCTTTCTTT

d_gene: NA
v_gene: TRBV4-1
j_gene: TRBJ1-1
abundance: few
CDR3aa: CASSQVHQGEAFF
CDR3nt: TGCGCCAGCAGCCAAGTCCACCAGGGCGAGGCTTTCTTT

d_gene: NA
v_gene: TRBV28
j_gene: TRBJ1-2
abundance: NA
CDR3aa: CASSTMGAIYGYTF
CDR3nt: TGTGCCAGCAGTACAATGGGGGCTATCTATGGCTACACCTTC

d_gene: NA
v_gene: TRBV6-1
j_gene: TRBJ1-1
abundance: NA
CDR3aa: CASSVDETAEAFF
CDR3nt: TGTGCCAGCAGTGTGGACGAGACTGCCGAAGCTTTCTTT

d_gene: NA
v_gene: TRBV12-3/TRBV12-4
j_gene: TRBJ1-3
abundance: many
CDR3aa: CASTAAGNTIYF
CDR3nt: TGTGCCAGCACAGCAGCTGGAAACACCATATATTTT

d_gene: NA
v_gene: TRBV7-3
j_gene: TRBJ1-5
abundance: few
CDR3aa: CASSLSPGEKPQHF
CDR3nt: TGTGCCAGCAGCTTAAGCCCGGGGGAAAAGCCCCAGCATTTT

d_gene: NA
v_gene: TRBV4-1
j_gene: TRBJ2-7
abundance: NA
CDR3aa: CASSQESRYLEQYF
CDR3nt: TGCGCCAGCAGCCAAGAAAGTAGATATCTGGAGCAGTACTTC

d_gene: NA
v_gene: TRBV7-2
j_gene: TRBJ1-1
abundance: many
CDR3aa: CASSLDGPPNTEAFF
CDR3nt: TGTGCCAGCAGCTTAGACGGACCTCCGAACACTGAAGCTTTCTTT

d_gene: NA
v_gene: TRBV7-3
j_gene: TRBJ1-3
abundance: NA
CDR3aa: CASSLGEGGNTIYF
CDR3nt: TGTGCCAGCAGCTTAGGGGAGGGCGGAAACACCATATATTTT

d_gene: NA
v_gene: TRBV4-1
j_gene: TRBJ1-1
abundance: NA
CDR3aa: CASSQGSPRVTEAFF
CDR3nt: TGCGCCAGCAGCCAAGGATCCCCCCGGGTTACTGAAGCTTTCTTT

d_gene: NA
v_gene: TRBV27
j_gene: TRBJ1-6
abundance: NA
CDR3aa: CASSLDRFQSSYNSPLHF
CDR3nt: TGTGCCAGCAGTCTAGACAGATTCCAGAGCTCCTATAATTCACCCCTCCACTTT

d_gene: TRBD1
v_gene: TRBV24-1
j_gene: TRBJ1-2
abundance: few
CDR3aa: CATSETGQGGPGYTF
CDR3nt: TGTGCCACCAGTGAGACGGGACAGGGGGGGCCCGGCTACACCTTC

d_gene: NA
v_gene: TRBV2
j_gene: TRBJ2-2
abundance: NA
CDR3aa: CASSANPHERGSKIGELFF
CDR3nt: TGTGCCAGCAGTGCCAACCCCCATGAGAGGGGCAGTAAAATCGGGGAGCTGTTTTTT

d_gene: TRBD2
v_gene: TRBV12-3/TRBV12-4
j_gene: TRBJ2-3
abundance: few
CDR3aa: CASSPLAGGMDTQYF
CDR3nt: TGTGCCAGCAGTCCTCTAGCGGGGGGCATGGATACGCAGTATTTT

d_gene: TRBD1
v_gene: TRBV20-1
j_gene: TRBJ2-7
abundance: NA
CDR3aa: CSARGTGWGYEQYF
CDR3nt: TGCAGTGCTAGAGGGACAGGGTGGGGGTACGAGCAGTACTTC

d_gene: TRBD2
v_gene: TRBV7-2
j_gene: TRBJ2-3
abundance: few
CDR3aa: CASSYRGGRADTQYF
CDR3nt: TGTGCCAGCAGCTATCGGGGGGGCCGGGCAGATACGCAGTATTTT

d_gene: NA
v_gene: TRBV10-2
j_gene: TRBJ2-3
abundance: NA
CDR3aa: CASSDGQRRTDTQYF
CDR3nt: TGCGCCAGCAGTGACGGGCAGCGGCGCACAGATACGCAGTATTTT

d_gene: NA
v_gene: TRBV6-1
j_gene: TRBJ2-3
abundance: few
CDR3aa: CASRDGYGDTQYF
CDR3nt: TGTGCCAGCAGGGACGGGTACGGCGATACGCAGTATTTT

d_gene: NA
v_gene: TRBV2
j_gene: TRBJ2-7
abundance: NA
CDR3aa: CASSDPGQYEQYF
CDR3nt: TGTGCCAGCAGTGACCCGGGACAATACGAGCAGTACTTC

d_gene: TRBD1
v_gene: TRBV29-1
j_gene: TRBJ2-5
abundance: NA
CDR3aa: CSAVRDRGSETQYF
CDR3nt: TGCAGCGCTGTACGGGACAGGGGATCAGAGACCCAGTACTTC

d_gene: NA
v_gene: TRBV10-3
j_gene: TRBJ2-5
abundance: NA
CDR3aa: CAISEPPCAGQETQYF
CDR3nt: TGTGCCATCAGTGAGCCCCCATGTGCGGGACAAGAGACCCAGTACTTC

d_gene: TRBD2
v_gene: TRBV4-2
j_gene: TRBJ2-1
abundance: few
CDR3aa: CASSQVPGLATYNEQFF
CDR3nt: TGTGCCAGCAGCCAAGTTCCGGGACTAGCAACCTACAATGAGCAGTTCTTC

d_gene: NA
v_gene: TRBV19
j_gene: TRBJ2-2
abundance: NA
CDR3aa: CASSMGSSWPGELFF
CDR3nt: TGTGCCAGTAGTATGGGGTCCTCCTGGCCCGGGGAGCTGTTTTTT

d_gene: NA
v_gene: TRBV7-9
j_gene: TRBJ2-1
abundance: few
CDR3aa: CASSLVAGSIYYNEQFF
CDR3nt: TGTGCCAGCAGCTTGGTCGCAGGGTCTATTTACTACAATGAGCAGTTCTTC

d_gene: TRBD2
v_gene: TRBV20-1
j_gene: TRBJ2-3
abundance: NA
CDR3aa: CSAFRDYTTDTQYF
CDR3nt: TGCAGTGCTTTCCGGGACTATACGACAGATACGCAGTATTTT

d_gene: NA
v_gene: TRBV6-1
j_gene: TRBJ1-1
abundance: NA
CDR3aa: CASSRQSGTEAFF
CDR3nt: TGTGCCAGCAGCCGACAGTCTGGCACTGAAGCTTTCTTT

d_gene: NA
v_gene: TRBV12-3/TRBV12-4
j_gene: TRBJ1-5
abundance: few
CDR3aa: CASSPRQFNQPQHF
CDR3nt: TGTGCCAGCAGCCCTCGACAGTTCAATCAGCCCCAGCATTTT

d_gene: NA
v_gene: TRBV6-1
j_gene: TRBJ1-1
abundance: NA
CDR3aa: CASRRRQVNTEAFF
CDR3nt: TGTGCCAGCAGGAGACGACAGGTGAACACTGAAGCTTTCTTT

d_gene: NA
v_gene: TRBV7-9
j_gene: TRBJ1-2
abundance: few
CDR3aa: CASSGAIDGYTF
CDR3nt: TGTGCCAGCAGCGGGGCTATCGATGGCTACACCTTC

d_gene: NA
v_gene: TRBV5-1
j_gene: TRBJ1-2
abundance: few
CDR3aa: CASSPGTRDSPRGYTF
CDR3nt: TGCGCCAGCAGCCCTGGGACGAGGGATTCACCCCGAGGCTACACCTTC